This entry features one T cell receptor beta chain sequence. Antigen unknown. The record originates from a study of STAT3 mutations in large granular lymphocyte leukemia. Repertoires were generated with immunoSEQ multiplex PCR, while TCRdb's copy carries only in-frame clones and drops some. The sample holds under 9,500 clones; under 95% are singletons and the top ten take 60% to 70%. Findings and limits, study-wide: Every T-cell large granular lymphocyte leukemia patient had at least one immunodominant TCR beta clonotype.

V was trimmed by 1 base and J by 4 bases, leaving 10 bases between them. The CDR3 runs to 13 residues. Looked up from germline, CDR1 is GTSNPN and CDR2 is SVGIG (reference sequence). The sample was peripheral blood mononuclear cells. The chain recombines TRBV30 with TRBJ2-5, with a possible D match to TRBD2 (6 bases). The sequence was obtained from a man aged 55-75 years with T-cell large granular lymphocyte leukemia. Some clones in this sample may be carry-over from other donors' samples. The CDR3 DNA follows: TGTGCCTGGAGTGGGGACTTTGGAGAGACCCAGTACTTC. Residues: CAWSGDFGETQYF.